The T cell receptor (beta chain) under discussion was sequenced for a study of type 1 regulatory T cells. The overall study: T-allo10 is an in vitro-generated, Tr1-enriched CD4 T cell product specific for alloantigen.

The CDR3 is made up of 16 amino acids. Trimming took 5 bases from V and 2 from J; bases not matched to a gene: 12. Germline loops: CDR1 DFQATT, CDR2 SNEGSKA (reference sequence). TCRdb processed the reads anew with MiXCR; each CDR3 protein has one entry. The sample carries about 39,000 distinct CDR3 sequences, roughly an eighth recorded once. A remark on this clonotype: Its antigen is unknown.

The study, taken as a whole, reports: Tr1 cells had a more restricted TCR repertoire than non-Tr1 cells.

Sequencing was done on a sample of cultured non-Tr1 T cells, either the whole culture or a sorted T cell fraction (not recorded which). The V and J genes are TRBV20-1 and TRBJ2-1, with TRBD1 matching 7 bases. The TCR originated in a human donor in good health. The DNA for the CDR3 is TGCAGTGCTCCAAGAGGGGGCAGTAACGCCTACAATGAGCAGTTCTTC. Protein product: CSAPRGGSNAYNEQFF.